This passage covers 19 T cell receptor beta chains from one sample sequenced in a study of T-cell reconstitution after alpha-beta-depleted transplantation in children. Preparing the TCRbeta library involved the use of unique molecular identifiers. Each CDR3 protein gets one entry after TCRdb re-called the PCR reads with MiXCR. Altogether about 900,000 distinct CDR3 sequences are present, about 30% being singletons, with the ten largest covering around 30%. The sequencing used PBMCs, mostly from graft donor cells, collected 360 days after TCRalphabeta/CD19-depleted stem cell transplant. These receptors all stem from a boy under two years old who had a stem cell transplant for SCID, so the T cells may come from the graft donor.

The chain employs TRBV29-1 and TRBJ2-1; possibly TRBD2 for D (6 bases). The CDR3 is 12 residues long. Germline V gives CDR1 SQVTM, CDR2 ANQGSEA. Trimming removed 6 bases at V and 10 bases at J, with 16 bases between. The DNA of the CDR3 is TGCAGCGTCGGGAGACTGGGTAGGGAGCAGTTCTTC. This translates into CSVGRLGREQFF.

The chain carries TRBV7-2 and TRBJ1-1; D is undetermined. The length of the CDR3 is 14 residues. From germline, CDR1 is SGHTA and CDR2 FQGNSA. With 3 bases removed from V and 8 bases from J, the gap between germline ends came to 16 bases. This chain's CDR3 is CASSLITGRPEAFF. Here the CDR3 DNA reads TGTGCCAGCAGCTTGATAACTGGACGGCCAGAAGCTTTCTTT.

V usage is TRBV24-1 and J usage is TRBJ2-5, with 7 bases that match TRBD2. There are 14 residues in the CDR3. V shed 4 bases and J 7 bases; nucleotides not matched to a gene: 8. Germline V gives CDR1 KGHDR, CDR2 SFDVKD. The DNA of the CDR3 is TGTGCCACCAGTGACAGACTAGCTTTTGGGACCCAGTACTTC. This sequence encodes CATSDRLAFGTQYF.

The chain carries TRBV12-3 or TRBV12-4 and TRBJ2-3; the match to TRBD2 covers 7 bases. The CDR3 runs 16 residues. The trim removed 7 bases at V and 1 base at J, leaving 11 bases unmatched. The CDR3 sequence: CASTLAGRGRTDTQYF. CDR3 in DNA: TGTGCCAGCACCTTGGCAGGGAGGGGACGCACAGATACGCAGTATTTT.

This clonotype has a handful of counts. V gene TRBV11-1 combines with J gene TRBJ2-1; either TRBD1 or TRBD2 may supply D (5 bases each). The CDR3 contains 15 residues. Germline V lookup: CDR1 SGHAT, CDR2 FQDESV (reference sequence). The V and J ends lost 6 bases and 3 bases respectively, with 15 bases between them. The CDR3 coding sequence is TGTGCCAGCAGTAGAGGGGTAAATGTCTACAATGAGCAGTTCTTC. Its protein product is CASSRGVNVYNEQFF.

This chain joins TRBV12-3 or TRBV12-4 and TRBJ2-1; 9 bases are a match to TRBD2. This CDR3 is 17 amino acids long. V was clipped by 5 bases and J by 5 bases; unmatched bases: 13. CDR3 region: CASSLSGGPYIHNEQFF. Here the CDR3 DNA reads TGTGCCAGCAGTCTCAGCGGGGGGCCATATATCCACAATGAGCAGTTCTTC.

This clonotype has a count of ten or more. The J gene is TRBJ2-1, the V gene TRBV21-1. TRBV21-1 is classified as a pseudogene. CDR3 length: 14 residues. The CDR3 nucleotides read TGTGCCAGCAGCAAAGGTCGCCTGGGCAATGAGCAGTTCTTC. Translation: CASSKGRLGNEQFF.

The chain employs TRBV5-1 and TRBJ2-1, with 9 nucleotides matching TRBD2. The CDR3 consists of 16 residues. After removal of 3 bases from V and 7 bases from J, the junction contained 11 bases not matched to a gene. The germline V gene encodes CDR1 SGHRS and CDR2 YFSETQ. Here the CDR3 reads CASSWIGAGGRNEQFF. The CDR3, as DNA: TGCGCCAGCAGCTGGATAGGAGCGGGGGGTAGAAATGAGCAGTTCTTC.

The V and J genes are TRBV20-1 and TRBJ2-7, with TRBD1 as a possible D gene (7 bases). Trimming stripped 3 bases from V and 2 bases from J, with 20 bases between. The V gene's germline CDR1 is DFQATT and CDR2 SNEGSKA (reference sequence). This CDR3 is built from 16 residues. The CDR3: CSASPTTGDRPYEQYF. The CDR3 DNA is TGCAGTGCTAGCCCCACGACGGGGGACAGACCCTACGAGCAGTACTTC.

The chain joins TRBV4-2 to TRBJ1-5, with 7 bases that match TRBD1. V lost 2 bases and J lost 4; bases outside the gene matches: 14. CDR1 is LGHNA, CDR2 YNFKEQ, per germline. CDR3 size: 18 residues. Written as DNA, the CDR3 is TGTGCCAGCAGCCAATACTACGTGGCAGGGACAGAGAATCAGCCCCAGCATTTT. Translated, it gives CASSQYYVAGTENQPQHF.

The chain has TRBV6-5 and TRBJ1-3; possible D gene TRBD1, 5 bases. This CDR3 contains 15 residues. The germline CDR1 and CDR2 sequences are MNHEY and SVGAGI. V lost 2 bases to trimming and J lost 2 bases, with 10 bases between them. In DNA form, the CDR3 reads TGTGCCAGCAGTTACATAGGGACGGCTGGAAACACCATATATTTT. Amino acids: CASSYIGTAGNTIYF.

This clonotype occurred a few times. V and J are TRBV29-1 and TRBJ2-1; 9 positions agree with TRBD1. The CDR3 consists of 15 residues. Germline loops: CDR1 SQVTM, CDR2 ANQGSEA. V shed 5 bases and J 7 bases; nucleotides not matched to a gene: 12. In nucleotides, the CDR3 is TGCAGCGTTTTTAAAAGGGACAGGGCGGATAATGAGCAGTTCTTC. The encoded protein is CSVFKRDRADNEQFF.

The chain carries TRBV4-2 and TRBJ2-2, with 8 positions matching TRBD1. This CDR3 has 18 amino acids. Per the germline V gene, CDR1 is LGHNA and CDR2 is YNFKEQ. The J segment lost 5 bases and the V segment lost 1 base, leaving 12 bases of the junction unmatched. In nucleotides, the CDR3 is TGTGCCAGCAGCCAAGCCCTAAGGACAGGGTATGGTACCGGGGAGCTGTTTTTT. Translating it yields CASSQALRTGYGTGELFF.

V usage is TRBV5-1 and J usage is TRBJ2-1; 7 positions agree with TRBD2. V dropped 0 bases and J dropped 2; count of bases not matched to a gene: 14. CDR1 and CDR2 (germline): SGHRS, YFSETQ. The CDR3 has 19 residues. This CDR3 is CASSLAGVGGRLTYNEQFF. The CDR3 DNA sequence: TGCGCCAGCAGCTTGGCCGGGGTGGGAGGGAGGTTGACCTACAATGAGCAGTTCTTC.

There are a few counts of this clonotype. The rearrangement joins TRBV7-2 to TRBJ1-6, with no clear D. The CDR3 spans 16 residues. Germline V gene lookup returns CDR1 SGHTA and CDR2 FQGNSA. V was clipped by 1 base and J by 10 bases, with 17 bases between them. The CDR3 here is CASSLDSVLFGSPLHF. The CDR3, as DNA: TGTGCCAGCAGCTTAGACTCCGTACTTTTCGGCTCACCCCTCCACTTT.

The chain combines TRBV6-2 or TRBV6-3 with TRBJ2-7, with 8 bases identical to TRBD2. The CDR3 runs 16 residues. Germline-derived CDR1 and CDR2 are MNHEY and SVGEGT. V was clipped by 5 bases and J by 4 bases; unmatched bases: 13. This chain's CDR3 is CASSTGGLDWFYEQYF. The CDR3 bases are TGTGCCAGCAGTACTGGGGGACTAGACTGGTTTTACGAGCAGTACTTC.

This clonotype was observed a handful of times. The chain combines TRBV4-3 with TRBJ2-3; D is perhaps TRBD1 or TRBD2 (5 bases each). This CDR3 spans 16 amino acids. Trimming shortened V by 0 bases and J by 7 bases, and 17 bases separated the two germline ends. The V gene's germline CDR1 is LGHNA and CDR2 YSLEER. In DNA form, the CDR3 reads TGCGCCAGCAGCCAAGATTACGAGAGGGGCGAAAATACGCAGTATTTT. This gives the protein CASSQDYERGENTQYF.

The chain combines TRBV4-1 with TRBJ2-7, with TRBD2 identical over 8 bases. The CDR3 covers 16 residues. Germline CDR1 reads MGHRA; CDR2 reads YSYEKL. The ends lost 5 bases at V and 2 bases at J; junction bases unmatched: 11. The CDR3, as DNA: TGCGCCAGCAGCGCAACATTAGCGGGGAGCCCCTACGAGCAGTACTTC. Its translation is CASSATLAGSPYEQYF.

The chain couples TRBV7-9 to TRBJ2-1, with 8 positions matching TRBD1. J was trimmed by 4 bases and V by 4 bases; bases with no gene match: 9. Germline V gene lookup returns CDR1 SEHNR and CDR2 FQNEAQ (reference sequence). The length of the CDR3 is 16 residues. DNA of the CDR3: TGTGCCAGCAGCTCGGGCACCGGGACAGGTTACAATGAGCAGTTCTTC. Translating it yields CASSSGTGTGYNEQFF.